This is a list of T cell receptor beta chains from one sample in a study of T cell clonotyping in hematopoietic cell transplantation. Sequencing used immunoSEQ multiplex PCR; TCRdb keeps in-frame clones, though not all of them. The sample has about 28,000 clones; under 90% are singletons. Source: peripheral blood mononuclear cells, taken before stem cell transplant. The receptors shown here come from a middle-aged man with acute myeloid leukemia. Some clones in this sample may be carry-over from other donors' samples. Both conserved end residues are part of each CDR3. The D gene is left open where the match is weak. Rows give clone size only sometimes, using once, few, many, or a class for an expanded clone.

V: TRBV27; D: TRBD2; size: NA; J: TRBJ2-1; CDR3: CASSFKGRALPSSYNEQFF; DNA: TGTGCCAGCAGTTTCAAGGGGAGGGCTCTTCCTAGCTCCTACAATGAGCAGTTCTTC
V: TRBV4-1; D: NA; size: NA; J: TRBJ1-2; CDR3: CASSQEVLRQGDYGYTF; DNA: TGCGCCAGCAGCCAAGAGGTCTTGAGGCAGGGCGACTATGGCTACACCTTC
V: TRBV20-1; D: NA; size: once; J: TRBJ2-5; CDR3: CSGASRETQYF; DNA: TGCAGTGGGGCTAGTCGGGAGACCCAGTACTTC
V: TRBV2; D: NA; size: NA; J: TRBJ1-1; CDR3: CASSRGDNTEAFF; DNA: TGTGCCAGCAGTCGGGGGGATAACACTGAAGCTTTCTTT
V: TRBV6-1; D: TRBD2; size: NA; J: TRBJ2-2; CDR3: CASSEASGGAGELFF; DNA: TGTGCCAGCAGTGAAGCTAGCGGGGGGGCCGGGGAGCTGTTTTTT
V: TRBV11-2; D: NA; size: NA; J: TRBJ2-3; CDR3: CASSSLGTGPQYF; DNA: TGTGCCAGCAGCTCACTCGGGACGGGCCCGCAGTATTTT
V: TRBV6-4; D: TRBD1; size: NA; J: TRBJ1-5; CDR3: CASKSRDREGRQPQHF; DNA: TGTGCCAGCAAATCCCGGGACAGGGAGGGTAGACAGCCCCAGCATTTT
V: TRBV20-1; D: TRBD1; size: NA; J: TRBJ1-4; CDR3: CSAKTGEKLFF; DNA: TGCAGTGCAAAAACAGGGGAGAAACTGTTTTTT
V: TRBV6-6; D: NA; size: NA; J: TRBJ2-7; CDR3: CASATGAEQYF; DNA: TGTGCCAGCGCCACTGGGGCCGAGCAGTACTTC
V: TRBV30; D: NA; size: NA; J: TRBJ2-2; CDR3: CAWKMRRALYTGELFF; DNA: TGTGCCTGGAAGATGAGACGGGCTCTGTACACCGGGGAGCTGTTTTTT
V: TRBV5-1; D: TRBD2; size: NA; J: TRBJ2-7; CDR3: CASSLRGSGISYEQYF; DNA: TGCGCCAGCAGCTTACGGGGTAGCGGGATCTCCTACGAGCAGTACTTC
V: TRBV27; D: TRBD1; size: NA; J: TRBJ2-7; CDR3: CASSQGTGGYEQYF; DNA: TGTGCCAGCAGTCAAGGGACAGGGGGCTACGAGCAGTACTTC
V: TRBV13; D: NA; size: NA; J: TRBJ1-4; CDR3: CASSFGRLNEKLFF; DNA: TGTGCCAGCAGCTTCGGGAGACTTAATGAAAAACTGTTTTTT
V: TRBV7-9; D: NA; size: NA; J: TRBJ2-7; CDR3: CASSLGTGASYEQYF; DNA: TGTGCCAGCAGCTTAGGTACAGGAGCCTCCTACGAGCAGTACTTC
V: TRBV27; D: NA; size: NA; J: TRBJ1-2; CDR3: CASRARPRDGYTF; DNA: TGTGCCAGCAGGGCCCGCCCGAGGGACGGCTACACCTTC
V: TRBV4-2; D: TRBD2; size: NA; J: TRBJ2-7; CDR3: CASSQGKGLAGGGSYEQYF; DNA: TGTGCCAGCAGCCAGGGCAAGGGACTAGCGGGGGGAGGCTCCTACGAGCAGTACTTC
V: TRBV7-8; D: TRBD2; size: NA; J: TRBJ2-7; CDR3: CASSLGLAGSYEQYF; DNA: TGTGCCAGCAGCTTAGGGTTAGCGGGCTCCTACGAGCAGTACTTC
V: TRBV5-4; D: TRBD2; size: NA; J: TRBJ2-7; CDR3: CASSPGGHSYEQYF; DNA: TGTGCCAGCAGCCCGGGGGGTCACTCCTACGAGCAGTACTTC
V: TRBV27; D: TRBD2; size: NA; J: TRBJ2-1; CDR3: CASAGTSGRQSLYNEQFF; DNA: TGTGCCAGCGCTGGGACTAGCGGGAGGCAGTCATTATACAATGAGCAGTTCTTC
V: TRBV25-1; D: NA; size: NA; J: TRBJ1-1; CDR3: CASSTWDTQYTEAFF; DNA: TGTGCCAGCAGTACCTGGGACACCCAATACACTGAAGCTTTCTTT
V: TRBV28; D: NA; size: few; J: TRBJ1-3; CDR3: CASLRAASGNTIYF; DNA: TGTGCCAGCCTCAGGGCGGCCTCTGGAAACACCATATATTTT
V: TRBV6-1; D: NA; size: NA; J: TRBJ2-2; CDR3: CASSVRGQNTGELFF; DNA: TGTGCCAGCAGTGTACGAGGACAGAACACCGGGGAGCTGTTTTTT
V: TRBV28; D: NA; size: NA; J: TRBJ2-7; CDR3: CASSLGGLGSYEQYF; DNA: TGTGCCAGCAGTTTAGGGGGGCTAGGCTCCTACGAGCAGTACTTC
V: TRBV13; D: NA; size: NA; J: TRBJ1-1; CDR3: CASSLGPEAFF; DNA: TGTGCCAGCAGCTTGGGGCCTGAAGCTTTCTTT
V: TRBV7-9; D: TRBD2; size: NA; J: TRBJ2-2; CDR3: CASSPRETSGGTGELFF; DNA: TGTGCCAGCAGCCCCCGAGAGACTAGCGGGGGGACCGGGGAGCTGTTTTTT
V: TRBV19; D: NA; size: NA; J: TRBJ2-7; CDR3: CASSIVLDGSYEQYF; DNA: TGTGCCAGTAGTATCGTACTCGACGGCTCCTACGAGCAGTACTTC
V: TRBV10-3; D: NA; size: NA; J: TRBJ1-1; CDR3: CAISATAFGLGDEAFF; DNA: TGTGCCATCTCAGCGACAGCGTTTGGGCTCGGGGATGAAGCTTTCTTT
V: TRBV6-1; D: NA; size: NA; J: TRBJ1-1; CDR3: CASSGLEGVLLLVTEAFF; DNA: TGTGCCAGCAGTGGCCTCGAGGGGGTCCTTCTCCTAGTCACTGAAGCTTTCTTT